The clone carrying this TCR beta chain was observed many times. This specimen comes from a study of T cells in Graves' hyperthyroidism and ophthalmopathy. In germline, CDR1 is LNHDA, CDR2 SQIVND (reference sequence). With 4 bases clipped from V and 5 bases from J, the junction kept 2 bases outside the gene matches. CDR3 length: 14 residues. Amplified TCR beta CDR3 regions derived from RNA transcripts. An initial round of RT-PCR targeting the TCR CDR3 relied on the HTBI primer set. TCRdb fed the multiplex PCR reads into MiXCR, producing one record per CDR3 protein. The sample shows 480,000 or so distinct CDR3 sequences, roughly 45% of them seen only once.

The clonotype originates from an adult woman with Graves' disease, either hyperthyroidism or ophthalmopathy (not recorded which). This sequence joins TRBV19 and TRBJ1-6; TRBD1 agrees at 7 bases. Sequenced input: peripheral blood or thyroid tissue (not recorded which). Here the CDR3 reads CASSTTGNNSPLHF. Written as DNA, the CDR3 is TGTGCCAGTAGTACGACAGGGAATAATTCACCCCTCCACTTT. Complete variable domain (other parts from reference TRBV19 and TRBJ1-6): DGGITQSPKYLFRKEGQNVTLSCEQNLNHDAMYWYRQDPGQGLRLIYYSQIVNDFQKGDIAEGYSVSREKKESFPLTVTSAQKNPTAFYLCASSTTGNNSPLHFGNGTRLTVT.